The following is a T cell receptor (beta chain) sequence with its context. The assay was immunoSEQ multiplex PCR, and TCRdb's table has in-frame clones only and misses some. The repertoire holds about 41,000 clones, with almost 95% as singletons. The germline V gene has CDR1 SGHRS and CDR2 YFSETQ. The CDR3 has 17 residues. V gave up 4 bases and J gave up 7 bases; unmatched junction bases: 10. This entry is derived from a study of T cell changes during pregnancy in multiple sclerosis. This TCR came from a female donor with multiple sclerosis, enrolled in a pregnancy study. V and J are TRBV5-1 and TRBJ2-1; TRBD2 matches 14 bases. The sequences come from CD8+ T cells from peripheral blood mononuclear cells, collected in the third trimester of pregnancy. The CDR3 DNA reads TGCGCCAGCAGCCCTCCGGGACTAGCGGGAGTAGGAAATGAGCAGTTCTTC. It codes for CASSPPGLAGVGNEQFF.